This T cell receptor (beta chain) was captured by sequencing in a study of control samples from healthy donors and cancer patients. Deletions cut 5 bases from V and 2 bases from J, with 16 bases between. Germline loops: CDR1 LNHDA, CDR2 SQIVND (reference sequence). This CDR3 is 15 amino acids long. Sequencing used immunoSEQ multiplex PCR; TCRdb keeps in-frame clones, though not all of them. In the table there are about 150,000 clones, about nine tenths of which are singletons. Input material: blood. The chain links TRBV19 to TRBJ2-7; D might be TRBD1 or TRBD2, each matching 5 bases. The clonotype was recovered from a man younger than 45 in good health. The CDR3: CASSLGDLGPYEQYF. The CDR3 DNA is TGTGCCAGTAGTTTAGGGGACCTGGGACCCTACGAGCAGTACTTC.